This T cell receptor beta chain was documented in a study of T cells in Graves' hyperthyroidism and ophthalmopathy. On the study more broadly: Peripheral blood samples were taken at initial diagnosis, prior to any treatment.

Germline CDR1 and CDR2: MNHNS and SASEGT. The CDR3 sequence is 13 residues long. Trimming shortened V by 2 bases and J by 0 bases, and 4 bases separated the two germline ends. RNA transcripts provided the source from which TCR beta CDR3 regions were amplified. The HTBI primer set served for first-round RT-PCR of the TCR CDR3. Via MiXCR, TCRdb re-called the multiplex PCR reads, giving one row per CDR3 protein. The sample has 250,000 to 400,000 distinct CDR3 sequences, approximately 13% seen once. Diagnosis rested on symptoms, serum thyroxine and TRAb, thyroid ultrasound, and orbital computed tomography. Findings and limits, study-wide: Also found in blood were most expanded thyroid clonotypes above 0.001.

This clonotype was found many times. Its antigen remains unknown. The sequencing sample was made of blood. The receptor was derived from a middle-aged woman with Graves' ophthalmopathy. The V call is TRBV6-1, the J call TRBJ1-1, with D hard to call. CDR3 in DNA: TGTGCCAGCAGTGAACCGTTGAACACTGAAGCTTTCTTT. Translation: CASSEPLNTEAFF.